This entry describes one T cell receptor beta chain. What it recognizes is unknown. The TCRbeta library incorporated unique molecular identifiers. Via MiXCR, TCRdb re-called the PCR reads, giving one row per CDR3 protein. The sample shows about 350,000 distinct CDR3 sequences, roughly 17% of them seen only once. The data belong to a study of T-cell reconstitution after alpha-beta-depleted transplantation in children. The study's findings and limits: Some patients' high day-60 TCRbeta diversity was attributed to recipient cells surviving conditioning. Diversity and T-cell counts at one year after transplant derived mostly from new T cells. Alpha-beta T cells present about two months after transplant were reported to originate from several hundred expanded graft clones.

The length of the CDR3 is 17 residues. The clonotype comes from a male patient under 10 years old who had a stem cell transplant for acute lymphoblastic leukemia, so the T cells may come from the graft donor. The chain has TRBV21-1 and TRBJ2-7; the tabulated D call, TRBD2, remains unverified against the DNA. TRBV21-1 is labeled a pseudogene. The sample here was PBMCs, mostly from graft donor cells, taken 360 days after TCRalphabeta/CD19-depleted stem cell transplant. The chain's CDR3 is CASSNGAGGPRTYEQYF. The DNA of the CDR3 is TGTGCCAGCAGCAACGGGGCGGGAGGGCCACGCACCTACGAGCAGTACTTC.